A selection of T cell receptor beta chains follows, all from one sample in a study of regulatory dendritic cells for organ transplantation. Their specific antigens are unknown. Libraries were prepared by immunoSEQ multiplex PCR; TCRdb keeps only in-frame clonotypes and omits some of them. The sample includes about 12,000 clones, around 62% of them seen just once. Specimen: naive CD8+ T cells from blood cultured with dendritic cells. These receptors were collected from a human donor in good health. CDR3s include the opening cysteine and the closing phenylalanine or tryptophan. The D gene is left open where the match is weak. Clone size is shown for a subset of rows, as once, few, many or a class of expanded clone.

J: TRBJ2-5
size: once
D: TRBD2
V: TRBV23-1
CDR3: CASSPAGTSGGTEETQYF
DNA: TGCGCCAGCAGCCCCGCGGGGACTAGCGGGGGTACTGAAGAGACCCAGTACTTC

J: TRBJ1-1
size: -
D: -
V: TRBV4-1
CDR3: CASSQSTGTLGTEAFF
DNA: TGCGCCAGCAGCCAATCAACCGGGACATTAGGCACTGAAGCTTTCTTT

J: TRBJ2-5
size: -
D: -
V: TRBV18
CDR3: CASSPLRAGMGMETQYF
DNA: TGTGCCAGCTCACCTCTTCGCGCAGGGATGGGTATGGAGACCCAGTACTTC

J: TRBJ2-7
size: once
D: -
V: TRBV13
CDR3: CASRYLADSNYEQYF
DNA: TGTGCCAGCAGATATCTTGCGGACAGCAATTACGAGCAGTACTTC

J: TRBJ2-7
size: -
D: -
V: TRBV6-6
CDR3: CASSYSEGVPYEQYF
DNA: TGTGCCAGCAGTTACTCGGAAGGGGTTCCCTACGAGCAGTACTTC

J: TRBJ2-3
size: few
D: -
V: TRBV27
CDR3: CATGDTLSTDTQYF
DNA: TGTGCCACAGGGGACACCCTTAGCACAGATACGCAGTATTTT

J: TRBJ1-1
size: -
D: TRBD1
V: TRBV13
CDR3: CASSFSGQGVTEAFF
DNA: TGTGCCAGCAGCTTTAGCGGACAGGGGGTCACTGAAGCTTTCTTT

J: TRBJ2-2
size: -
D: -
V: TRBV19
CDR3: CASSIESWAPGELFF
DNA: TGTGCCAGTAGTATAGAATCCTGGGCGCCTGGGGAGCTGTTTTTT

J: TRBJ1-2
size: -
D: -
V: TRBV29-1
CDR3: CSVEDPTEKNYGYTF
DNA: TGCAGCGTTGAAGATCCGACTGAAAAGAACTATGGCTACACCTTC

J: TRBJ1-1
size: -
D: TRBD1
V: TRBV4-3
CDR3: CASSQDRGKYTEAFF
DNA: TGCGCCAGCAGCCAAGACAGGGGGAAATACACTGAAGCTTTCTTT

J: TRBJ2-1
size: -
D: TRBD2
V: TRBV19
CDR3: CASSSTSGDHSYNEQFF
DNA: TGTGCCAGTAGTTCGACTAGCGGGGACCACTCCTACAATGAGCAGTTCTTC

J: TRBJ1-1
size: -
D: -
V: TRBV7-8
CDR3: CASSLSPGTEAFF
DNA: TGTGCCAGCAGCTTAAGCCCCGGCACTGAAGCTTTCTTT

J: TRBJ2-4
size: few
D: -
V: TRBV11-2
CDR3: CASSYGVLAKNIQYF
DNA: TGTGCCAGCAGCTACGGGGTGCTAGCCAAAAACATTCAGTACTTC

J: TRBJ2-7
size: -
D: -
V: TRBV6-5
CDR3: CASSSAGLTYEQYF
DNA: TGTGCCAGCAGTAGCGCGGGACTTACCTACGAGCAGTACTTC

J: TRBJ2-7
size: few
D: -
V: TRBV4-1
CDR3: CASSQDPWRGDEQYF
DNA: TGCGCCAGCAGCCAAGACCCGTGGCGAGGCGACGAGCAGTACTTC

J: TRBJ2-2
size: -
D: TRBD2
V: TRBV4-3
CDR3: CASSQDPAGGRGNTGELFF
DNA: TGCGCCAGCAGCCAAGATCCAGCGGGGGGCCGCGGTAACACCGGGGAGCTGTTTTTT

J: TRBJ2-3
size: -
D: TRBD2
V: TRBV2
CDR3: CASSATSGNTDTQYF
DNA: TGTGCCAGCAGCGCAACTAGCGGGAACACAGATACGCAGTATTTT

J: TRBJ2-7
size: -
D: -
V: TRBV5-1
CDR3: CASSLASTTDHEQYF
DNA: TGCGCCAGCAGCTTGGCCTCTACAACAGACCACGAGCAGTACTTC

J: TRBJ2-1
size: -
D: TRBD2
V: TRBV19
CDR3: CASSIDQELAGYNEQFF
DNA: TGTGCCAGTAGTATAGATCAAGAACTAGCGGGCTACAATGAGCAGTTCTTC

J: TRBJ2-7
size: -
D: TRBD1
V: TRBV7-6
CDR3: CASSFRTGPSSYEQYF
DNA: TGTGCCAGCAGCTTTCGGACAGGGCCGAGCTCCTACGAGCAGTACTTC

J: TRBJ2-7
size: -
D: TRBD1
V: TRBV27
CDR3: CASSFGTGGNYEQYF
DNA: TGTGCCAGCAGTTTCGGGACAGGCGGCAACTACGAGCAGTACTTC

J: TRBJ2-3
size: -
D: TRBD1
V: TRBV7-9
CDR3: CASSTTGGTTDTQYF
DNA: TGTGCCAGCAGCACCACAGGGGGGACCACAGATACGCAGTATTTT

J: TRBJ2-2
size: -
D: -
V: TRBV7-9
CDR3: CASSSRDTGELFF
DNA: TGTGCCAGCAGTTCCAGGGACACCGGGGAGCTGTTTTTT

J: TRBJ1-2
size: few
D: -
V: TRBV7-3
CDR3: CASSSSPGGSVYGYTF
DNA: TGTGCCAGCAGCTCCTCCCCCGGGGGGTCGGTATATGGCTACACCTTC

J: TRBJ1-1
size: -
D: TRBD1
V: TRBV7-9
CDR3: CASSSIRGMKDTEAFF
DNA: TGTGCCAGCAGCTCCATCAGGGGGATGAAAGACACTGAAGCTTTCTTT

J: TRBJ2-1
size: -
D: -
V: TRBV5-1
CDR3: CASSAAGAYNEQFF
DNA: TGCGCCAGCAGTGCGGCAGGGGCTTACAATGAGCAGTTCTTC

J: TRBJ2-7
size: -
D: -
V: TRBV19
CDR3: CASSIGQGFFYEQYF
DNA: TGTGCCAGTAGTATCGGTCAGGGGTTTTTCTACGAGCAGTACTTC

J: TRBJ2-3
size: few
D: -
V: TRBV7-9
CDR3: CASSLVGGWARTSTDTQYF
DNA: TGTGCCAGCAGCTTAGTGGGGGGATGGGCGCGGACTAGCACAGATACGCAGTATTTT

J: TRBJ2-7
size: few
D: -
V: TRBV4-3
CDR3: CASSPGTYSGEQYF
DNA: TGCGCCAGCAGCCCCGGGACTTACTCAGGGGAGCAGTACTTC

J: TRBJ2-7
size: -
D: TRBD1
V: TRBV5-6
CDR3: CASSSGTGGYEQYF
DNA: TGTGCCAGCAGCTCCGGGACAGGGGGGTACGAGCAGTACTTC

J: TRBJ2-7
size: few
D: -
V: TRBV27
CDR3: CASSSILSEQYF
DNA: TGTGCCAGCAGTTCGATCCTAAGCGAGCAGTACTTC

J: TRBJ2-3
size: -
D: -
V: TRBV6-6
CDR3: CASTKGVTADTQYF
DNA: TGTGCCAGCACCAAGGGGGTAACGGCAGATACGCAGTATTTT

J: TRBJ2-5
size: -
D: TRBD2
V: TRBV6-1
CDR3: CASSEDPSGGSQFSVGETQYF
DNA: TGTGCCAGCAGTGAAGATCCTAGCGGGGGGTCGCAGTTCTCAGTCGGAGAGACCCAGTACTTC

J: TRBJ1-5
size: once
D: TRBD1
V: TRBV7-8
CDR3: CASSRDRGRNQPQHF
DNA: TGTGCCAGCAGCCGGGACAGGGGCCGCAATCAGCCCCAGCATTTT

J: TRBJ1-4
size: few
D: TRBD1
V: TRBV7-8
CDR3: CASSLDGTGGEKLFF
DNA: TGTGCCAGCAGCTTAGACGGGACAGGGGGAGAAAAACTGTTTTTT

J: TRBJ2-5
size: -
D: -
V: TRBV7-7
CDR3: CASSFGTQAIQETQYF
DNA: TGTGCCAGCAGCTTTGGCACTCAGGCAATTCAAGAGACCCAGTACTTC

J: TRBJ2-1
size: -
D: TRBD2
V: TRBV7-9
CDR3: CASSLVVQRGVGEQFF
DNA: TGTGCCAGCAGCTTAGTCGTCCAGCGGGGGGTCGGGGAGCAGTTCTTC

J: TRBJ2-7
size: few
D: TRBD2
V: TRBV6-5
CDR3: CASSYFGGYEQYF
DNA: TGTGCCAGCAGTTACTTCGGGGGGTACGAGCAGTACTTC

J: TRBJ2-7
size: -
D: TRBD1
V: TRBV5-1
CDR3: CASSLEGQGFFREQYF
DNA: TGCGCCAGCAGCTTGGAGGGACAGGGGTTTTTTAGAGAGCAGTACTTC

J: TRBJ2-7
size: few
D: TRBD1
V: TRBV6-1
CDR3: CASRLGTGGGYEQYF
DNA: TGTGCCAGCAGACTCGGGACAGGGGGCGGCTACGAGCAGTACTTC

J: TRBJ2-7
size: -
D: -
V: TRBV4-1
CDR3: CASSQEDSSYEQYF
DNA: TGCGCCAGCAGCCAAGAGGACAGTTCCTACGAGCAGTACTTC

J: TRBJ1-5
size: -
D: -
V: TRBV9
CDR3: CASSAGGGNQPQHF
DNA: TGTGCCAGCAGCGCGGGGGGGGGCAATCAGCCCCAGCATTTT

J: TRBJ1-1
size: -
D: -
V: TRBV7-6
CDR3: CASSLDLYRNTEAFF
DNA: TGTGCCAGCAGCTTAGACCTTTACAGGAACACTGAAGCTTTCTTT

J: TRBJ1-5
size: -
D: TRBD1
V: TRBV4-2
CDR3: CASSQVWTGGENSNQPQHF
DNA: TGTGCCAGCAGCCAAGTTTGGACAGGGGGAGAAAATAGCAATCAGCCCCAGCATTTT

J: TRBJ2-7
size: -
D: TRBD1
V: TRBV12-5
CDR3: CASGVPGQGGSYEQYF
DNA: TGTGCTAGTGGTGTCCCGGGACAGGGAGGCTCCTACGAGCAGTACTTC

J: TRBJ2-5
size: -
D: TRBD2
V: TRBV11-2
CDR3: CASSLGYLAGEETQYF
DNA: TGTGCCAGCAGCTTAGGATACCTAGCGGGGGAAGAGACCCAGTACTTC

J: TRBJ1-3
size: -
D: -
V: TRBV5-6
CDR3: CASSPLPGSSGNTIYF
DNA: TGTGCCAGCAGCCCCCTCCCGGGATCCTCTGGAAACACCATATATTTT

J: TRBJ1-3
size: -
D: TRBD1
V: TRBV2
CDR3: CASSEAQDRARSGNTIYF
DNA: TGTGCCAGCAGTGAAGCGCAGGACAGGGCCCGCTCTGGAAACACCATATATTTT

J: TRBJ2-5
size: -
D: -
V: TRBV5-6
CDR3: CASSPAAGAVETQYF
DNA: TGTGCCAGCAGCCCGGCGGCGGGGGCGGTAGAGACCCAGTACTTC

J: TRBJ2-7
size: -
D: -
V: TRBV7-9
CDR3: CASSPNYEQYF
DNA: TGTGCCAGCAGCCCAAACTACGAGCAGTACTTC

J: TRBJ1-1
size: once
D: -
V: TRBV5-1
CDR3: CASSLGGRENTEAFF
DNA: TGCGCCAGCAGCTTGGGGGGCAGGGAGAACACTGAAGCTTTCTTT

J: TRBJ2-3
size: -
D: TRBD1
V: TRBV7-8
CDR3: CASSLWGTAATSTDTQYF
DNA: TGTGCCAGCAGCTTATGGGGGACAGCAGCTACTAGCACAGATACGCAGTATTTT

J: TRBJ2-2
size: few
D: -
V: TRBV4-3
CDR3: CASGPGLGTGELFF
DNA: TGCGCCAGCGGTCCGGGACTCGGCACCGGGGAGCTGTTTTTT

J: TRBJ1-6
size: -
D: -
V: TRBV27
CDR3: CASSLNGPLSYNSPLHF
DNA: TGTGCCAGCAGTTTAAACGGTCCCCTCTCCTATAATTCACCCCTCCACTTT

J: TRBJ2-7
size: -
D: -
V: TRBV19
CDR3: CASSTGLNEQYF
DNA: TGTGCCAGTAGTACGGGATTAAACGAGCAGTACTTC